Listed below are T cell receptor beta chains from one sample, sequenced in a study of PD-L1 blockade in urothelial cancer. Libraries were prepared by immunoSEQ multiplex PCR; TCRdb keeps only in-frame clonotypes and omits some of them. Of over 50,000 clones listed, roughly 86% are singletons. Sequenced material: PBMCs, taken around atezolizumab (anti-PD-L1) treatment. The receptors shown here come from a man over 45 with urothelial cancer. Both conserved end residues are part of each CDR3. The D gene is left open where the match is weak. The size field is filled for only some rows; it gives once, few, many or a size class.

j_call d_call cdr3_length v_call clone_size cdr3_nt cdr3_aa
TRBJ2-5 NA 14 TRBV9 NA TGTGCCAGCAGCGTAGAAGACAGGCGGGAGACCCAGTACTTC CASSVEDRRETQYF
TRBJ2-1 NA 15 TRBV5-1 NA TGCGCCAGCAGCCGAGGGATTAGGGGGAAAAATGAGCAGTTCTTC CASSRGIRGKNEQFF
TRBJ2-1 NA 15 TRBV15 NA TGTGCCACCAGCTATATGCGAGCGGACGTCCATGAGCAGTTCTTC CATSYMRADVHEQFF
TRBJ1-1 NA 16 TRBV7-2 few TGTGCCAGCAGCTTAGCGGGGGGTTATGTGAACACTGAAGCTTTCTTT CASSLAGGYVNTEAFF
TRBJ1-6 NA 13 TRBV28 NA TGTGCCAGCAGGGGCAGTAACAATTCACCCCTCCACTTT CASRGSNNSPLHF
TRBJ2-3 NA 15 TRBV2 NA TGTGCCAGCAGTGGGAGGGGGCTCGTCACAGATACGCAGTATTTT CASSGRGLVTDTQYF
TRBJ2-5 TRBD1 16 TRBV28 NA TGTGCCAGCAGTACTCCCCGACAGGGGGCTGAAGAGACCCAGTACTTC CASSTPRQGAEETQYF
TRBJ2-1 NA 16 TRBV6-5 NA TGTGCCAGCAGTTACAGCGCGGGCCGACCCTACAATGAGCAGTTCTTC CASSYSAGRPYNEQFF
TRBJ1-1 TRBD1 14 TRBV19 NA TGTGCCAGTCCGGGACAGGGGGCAGGCGCTGAAGCTTTCTTT CASPGQGAGAEAFF
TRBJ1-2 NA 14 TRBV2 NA TGTGCCAGCAGTGGGGGCGGCAGGGGTTATGGCTACACCTTC CASSGGGRGYGYTF
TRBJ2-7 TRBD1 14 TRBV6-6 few TGTGCCAGCAGCCAGGGACAGGGGGCCAACGAGCAGTACTTC CASSQGQGANEQYF
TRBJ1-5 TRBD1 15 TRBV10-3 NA TGTGCCATCAGTGAGTCGGAGACAGGGGTTCAGCCCCAGCATTTT CAISESETGVQPQHF